This TCR beta chain was identified in a study of blood T cell repertoires in COVID-19. Study information: Italy, Spain and the United States were the sources of the convalescent and acute COVID-19 samples.

Original methodology: The assay estimated nucleated cells by amplifying reference gene primers. Using immunoSEQ multiplex PCR, the repertoire was profiled, and TCRdb retains in-frame clones only, with some absent. That table supplies the V and J calls and clone size; D and trimming were determined from the DNA. Of almost 350,000 clones listed, 88% are singletons. V was cut by 5 bases and J by 0 bases, with 16 bases left in between. Per the germline V gene, CDR1 is SGHNT and CDR2 is YENEEA. This CDR3 has 16 amino acids. The TCR originated in a woman in her twenties or thirties who had been exposed to COVID-19. The chain links TRBV11-3 to TRBJ2-5, with D perhaps matching TRBD1 (6 bases). The specimen sequenced was PBMCs or T cells enriched from blood (not recorded which). CDR3 nucleotides: TGTGCCAGCAGCCCCTTGAGGGGGACCTACCAAGAGACCCAGTACTTC. Translation gives CASSPLRGTYQETQYF. Complete variable domain (other parts from reference TRBV11-3 and TRBJ2-5): EAGVVQSPRYKIIEKKQPVAFWCNPISGHNTLYWYLQNLGQGPELLIRYENEEAVDDSQLPKDRFSAERLKGVDSTLKIQPAELGDSAVYLCASSPLRGTYQETQYFGPGTRLLVL.